Given below is one T cell receptor beta chain in context. Its target is unknown. The entry originates in a study of blood T cells in healthy people across ages. Study-level information: About one barcoded TCR beta cDNA was captured per two T cells. Notes on the study in general: Unknown CMV status may confound age-related changes in expanded clones.

A second PCR, run for roughly 7 to 12 cycles, used a sample-barcoded 5' primer plus a J-beta primer mix. One entry per CDR3 protein, called by TCRdb with MiXCR from the 5' RACE reads. This table has more than 1,400,000 distinct CDR3 sequences, 42% appearing once. The CDR3 is made up of 15 amino acids. J gave up 5 bases and V 3 bases, and 4 bases lay outside the gene matches. The source material was blood. This clonotype was sampled from a woman aged 18-30 years in good health. The chain uses TRBV12-3 or TRBV12-4 and TRBJ2-2; TRBD1 matches at 9 bases. Here the CDR3 reads CASSLGQGTTGELFF. DNA of the CDR3: TGTGCCAGCAGTTTGGGACAGGGAACGACCGGGGAGCTGTTTTTT.